The 26 T cell receptor beta chains presented below share a single source sample, sequenced in a study of Graves' ophthalmopathy and Graves' hyperthyroidism. RNA transcripts were the template, and TCR beta CDR3 regions were amplified from them. Amplification began with first-round RT-PCR using HTBI primers, then second-round multiplex PCR was performed. TCRdb called the multiplex PCR reads again in MiXCR, with one record for every CDR3 protein. Of about 480,000 distinct CDR3 sequences listed, approximately 14% are singletons. What was sequenced was blood. These receptors originate from a woman aged 25 to 45 with Graves' ophthalmopathy.

This clonotype was detected many times. CDR3 sequence: CASSFLPKGTDDFVFMNTEAFF. The CDR3 coding sequence is TGTGCCAGCAGCTTCCTTCCCAAAGGGACAGACGACTTCGTATTCATGAACACTGAAGCTTTCTTT. The chain couples TRBV7-6 to TRBJ1-1; TRBD1 aligns across 7 bases. Germline assignment: CDR1 SGHVS and CDR2 FNYEAQ. V lost 3 bases and J lost 0; bases outside the gene matches: 25. The CDR3 spans 22 residues.

About this clonotype: A much larger clone sits a single nucleotide away, making a read error possible. This chain uses TRBV19 with TRBJ1-5; D unclear. The CDR3 totals 15 residues. CDR1 is LNHDA, CDR2 SQIVND, per germline (reference sequence). The CDR3 DNA follows: TGTGCCAGTAGCTTTCTGGCGAGGGTAGGTCAGCCCCAGCAGTTT. It translates to CASSFLARVGQPQQF.

The table lists this clonotype with many counts. This chain joins TRBV9 and TRBJ1-2, with D possibly being TRBD1 (5 bases). The CDR3 has 14 amino acids. Trimming stripped 0 bases from V and 5 bases from J, with 11 bases between. Germline CDR1 is SGDLS and CDR2 is YYNGEE. The CDR3: CASSVVGTEYGYTF. As DNA, the CDR3 is TGTGCCAGCAGCGTAGTGGGGACGGAGTATGGCTACACCTTC.

This clonotype appeared many times. The chain joins TRBV24-1 to TRBJ1-2; D gene ambiguous. Germline assignment: CDR1 KGHDR and CDR2 SFDVKD. The CDR3 runs to 13 residues. V lost 9 bases, J lost 7 bases, and 17 bases lay in between. The CDR3 loop is CATGEGELGGYTF. CDR3 nucleotides: TGTGCCACCGGGGAGGGAGAATTAGGTGGCTACACCTTC.

This clonotype was detected many times. J is TRBJ2-7 and V is TRBV6-2 or TRBV6-3; D might be TRBD2 (5 bases). V was clipped by 5 bases and J by 3 bases, with 11 bases between them. The CDR3 runs 13 residues. The V gene's germline CDR1 is MNHEY and CDR2 SVGEGT. The CDR3 reads CASSRGLDYEQYF. The CDR3 DNA is TGTGCCAGCAGTCGAGGACTGGACTACGAGCAGTACTTC.

This clonotype was observed many times. One end of the junction varies from germline; a read error may be responsible. V is TRBV12-5 and J is TRBJ2-5; no clear D gene. Germline V gene data show CDR1 as LGHNT and CDR2 as FRNRAP. The CDR3 loop spans 14 amino acids. The DNA for the CDR3 is TGTGCTAATGGTGAAGGGTCCTTATTAGGGACCCAGTACTTC. Translating gives CANGEGSLLGTQYF.

This clonotype occurred many times. This chain joins TRBV24-1 and TRBJ2-7; a weak D match, TRBD1 (6 bases). V gave up 6 bases and J gave up 3 bases, with 14 bases separating them. CDR3 length: 14 amino acids. Germline V gives CDR1 KGHDR, CDR2 SFDVKD. The chain's CDR3 is CATSSAGDDYEQYF. The CDR3 DNA follows: TGTGCCACCAGTTCTGCAGGGGATGACTACGAGCAGTACTTC.

V and J are TRBV29-1 and TRBJ2-5; perhaps D is TRBD1 or TRBD2 (5 bases each). The CDR3 loop spans 14 amino acids. The V end was cut by 3 bases, the J end by 9 bases, with 20 bases between. Germline values: CDR1 SQVTM, CDR2 ANQGSEA. This CDR3 is CSVDNIRGVEAQYF. The CDR3 region has the DNA TGCAGCGTTGATAATATTAGGGGAGTCGAGGCCCAGTACTTC.

V usage is TRBV27 and J usage is TRBJ1-6; TRBD1 matches 9 bases. Germline lookup yields CDR1 MNHEY and CDR2 SMNVEV (reference sequence). The CDR3 length is 15 residues. Losses at the gene ends were 4 bases for V and 7 bases for J; bases not matched to a gene: 5. The CDR3 DNA is TGTGCCAGCAGTTCTGGGACAGGGCGGAATTCACCCCTCCACTTT. Protein product: CASSSGTGRNSPLHF.

Concerning this clonotype: This sequence may be a read error, since a much larger clone differs from it by one base. CDR3 coding DNA: TGTGCCAGCAGCTTCACTAGGAACACCGGGGAGCTGTTTTTT. It specifies CASSFTRNTGELFF. The chain employs TRBV11-2 and TRBJ2-2; D perhaps matches TRBD2 (5 bases). The germline CDR1 and CDR2 sequences are SGHAT and FQNNGV. The length of the CDR3 is 14 residues. With 3 bases removed from V and 1 base from J, the gap between germline ends came to 6 bases.

This clonotype was counted many times. CDR3 residues: CASSFLDRIYEQYF. The CDR3 DNA reads as TGTGCCAGCAGTTTCCTTGACAGAATCTACGAGCAGTACTTC. The rearrangement uses TRBV27 and TRBJ2-7, with D perhaps matching TRBD1 (5 bases). The CDR3 runs to 14 residues. Deletions cut 3 bases from V and 3 bases from J, with 12 bases between. CDR1 MNHEY and CDR2 SMNVEV come from the germline V gene (reference sequence).

This clonotype appeared many times. This chain connects TRBV24-1 to TRBJ1-2; D unclear. This CDR3 comprises 13 residues. The germline gives CDR1 KGHDR, CDR2 SFDVKD. Trimming removed 4 bases from V and 8 bases from J, with 13 bases in between. CDR3 coding DNA: TGTGCCACCAGTGACAGACATTCTCAGGGCTACACCTTC. The encoded protein is CATSDRHSQGYTF.

This clonotype was counted ten times or more. This rearrangement joins TRBV19 to TRBJ2-7; D tentatively reads TRBD1 or TRBD2 (5 bases each). The CDR3 extends over 12 amino acids. Germline V gene data show CDR1 as LNHDA and CDR2 as SQIVND (reference sequence). V lost 3 bases and J lost 6, with 9 bases in between. Written as DNA, the CDR3 is TGTGCCAGTAGTATGGCAGGGACCGAGCAGTACTTC. Its protein is CASSMAGTEQYF. Variable domain in full (rest from reference TRBV19 and TRBJ2-7): DGGITQSPKYLFRKEGQNVTLSCEQNLNHDAMYWYRQDPGQGLRLIYYSQIVNDFQKGDIAEGYSVSREKKESFPLTVTSAQKNPTAFYLCASSMAGTEQYFGPGTRLTVT.

This clonotype was detected ten times or more. This sequence joins TRBV28 and TRBJ1-5; D is unresolved. The CDR3 loop spans 14 amino acids. Germline V gene lookup returns CDR1 MDHEN and CDR2 SYDVKM. Trimming removed 1 base from V and 4 bases from J, with 8 bases in between. In DNA form, the CDR3 reads TGTGCCAGCAGTTTATCATGGGGTAATCAGCCCCAGCATTTT. Translated: CASSLSWGNQPQHF.

This clonotype was seen ten or more times. The chain is built from TRBV27 and TRBJ1-6; 7 bases are a match to TRBD1. Losses at the gene ends were 3 bases for V and 2 bases for J; bases not matched to a gene: 7. Germline CDR1 MNHEY, CDR2 SMNVEV (reference sequence). There are 17 residues in the CDR3. The DNA for the CDR3 is TGTGCCAGCAGTTTTAGGGGGCCCGTCCCCTATAATTCACCCCTCCACTTT. This translates into CASSFRGPVPYNSPLHF.

The chain recombines TRBV9 with TRBJ1-1, with a tentative D call TRBD1 (5 bases). The CDR3 spans 15 residues. CDR1 SGDLS and CDR2 YYNGEE come from the germline V gene. V lost 2 bases and J 1 base, leaving 12 bases between the germline ends. The CDR3 reads CASSVGGDPNTEAFF. In nucleotides, the CDR3 is TGTGCCAGCAGCGTTGGAGGGGACCCGAACACTGAAGCTTTCTTT.

The sample holds many counts of this clonotype. This chain uses TRBV6-1 with TRBJ1-2, with 10 bases lining up with TRBD1. The CDR3 spans 14 residues. CDR1 is MNHNS, CDR2 SASEGT, per germline. V dropped 7 bases and J dropped 4; count of bases not matched to a gene: 6. The CDR3: CASTLGQGIYGYTF. CDR3 in DNA: TGTGCCAGCACCCTGGGACAGGGGATCTATGGCTACACCTTC.

This clonotype was recorded at least ten times. The genes are TRBV6-5 and TRBJ1-2; TRBD1 aligns across 7 bases. The CDR3 covers 12 residues. Trimming removed 6 bases from V and 4 bases from J; junction bases left unmatched: 2. The germline gives CDR1 MNHEY, CDR2 SVGAGI. CDR3 nucleotides: TGTGCCAGCAGGGGACAGAGCTATGGCTACACCTTC. Residues: CASRGQSYGYTF.

This clonotype was seen ten or more times. The V and J genes are TRBV28 and TRBJ1-1, with 7 bases identical to TRBD1. Trimming cost V 7 bases and J 12 bases; bases outside gene matches: 8. Germline V CDR1 and CDR2: MDHEN, SYDVKM. The CDR3 spans 11 residues. DNA of the CDR3: TGTGCCAGCAACCAGGGGGTTTTCCCTTTCTTT. Its protein is CASNQGVFPFF. The whole variable domain, remainder taken from reference TRBV28 and TRBJ1-1, is DVKVTQSSRYLVKRTGEKVFLECVQDMDHENMFWYRQDPGLGLRLIYFSYDVKMKEKGDIPEGYSVSREKKERFSLILESASTNQTSMYLCASNQGVFPFFGQGTRLTVV.

The chain carries TRBV19 and TRBJ1-6; no firm D call. The V gene lost 11 bases and the J gene lost 6 bases, with 11 bases spanning the gap. The CDR3 sequence is 12 residues long. The germline CDR1 and CDR2 sequences are LNHDA and SQIVND (reference sequence). Written as DNA, the CDR3 is TGTGCCTCGGAGGCTCCTAATTCACCCCTCCACTTT. Encoded protein: CASEAPNSPLHF.

This chain uses TRBV20-1 with TRBJ2-7; D could derive from TRBD1 or TRBD2 (5 bases each). Trimming stripped 2 bases from V and 4 bases from J, with 9 bases between. The CDR3 consists of 12 residues. Germline CDR1 DFQATT, CDR2 SNEGSKA (reference sequence). The CDR3 DNA follows: TGCAGTGCTAGATCGGGACGGTACGAGCAGTACTTC. This gives the protein CSARSGRYEQYF.

Many counts were recorded for this clonotype. V gene TRBV5-6 combines with J gene TRBJ1-1; D is unresolved. Trimming stripped 0 bases from V and 4 bases from J, with 13 bases between. CDR1 and CDR2 (germline): SGHDT, YYEEEE. The length of the CDR3 is 15 residues. CDR3 protein: CASSLAVGVSTEAFF. The CDR3 coding sequence is TGTGCCAGCAGCTTGGCCGTTGGGGTGAGCACTGAAGCTTTCTTT.

The chain carries TRBV11-2 and TRBJ2-1; TRBD1 aligns across 10 bases. V shed 6 bases, J shed 6 bases, and the junction held 11 bases outside the gene matches. Germline V gene data show CDR1 as SGHAT and CDR2 as FQNNGV. The CDR3 is 16 residues long. CDR3 residues: CASRNTGTGVRNEQFF. The CDR3 DNA reads as TGTGCCAGCAGGAATACCGGGACAGGGGTTCGCAATGAGCAGTTCTTC.

This clonotype was observed at least ten times. The chain employs TRBV30 and TRBJ1-1, with TRBD1 matching over 10 bases. In germline, CDR1 is GTSNPN, CDR2 SVGIG (reference sequence). The CDR3 has 14 residues. The ends lost 2 bases at V and 4 bases at J; junction bases unmatched: 4. The CDR3 DNA is TGTGCCTGGAGTTGGGGACAGGGGAGCACTGAAGCTTTCTTT. Protein: CAWSWGQGSTEAFF.

Ten or more counts support this clonotype. This chain links TRBV12-3 or TRBV12-4 with TRBJ2-5, with a tentative D call TRBD1 (5 bases). The CDR3 sequence is 13 residues long. V shed 2 bases and J shed 6 bases, with 10 bases lying between them. CDR3 nucleotides: TGTGCCAGCAGTTTACAGGGTGGGCAGACCCAGTACTTC. Protein sequence: CASSLQGGQTQYF.

This clonotype was recorded at least ten times. The chain couples TRBV29-1 to TRBJ1-1, with 8 bases identical to TRBD1. Losses at the gene ends were 7 bases for V and 4 bases for J; bases not matched to a gene: 8. Germline CDR1 SQVTM, CDR2 ANQGSEA. The CDR3 spans 13 residues. This CDR3 reads CSAATGGITEAFF. The CDR3 coding sequence is TGCAGCGCTGCAACAGGGGGGATCACTGAAGCTTTCTTT. Filled out from reference TRBV29-1 and TRBJ1-1, the complete variable domain reads SAVISQKPSRDICQRGTSLTIQCQVDSQVTMMFWYRQQPGQSLTLIATANQGSEATYESGFVIDKFPISRPNLTFSTLTVSNMSPEDSSIYLCSAATGGITEAFFGQGTRLTVV.